This TCR beta chain was recorded in a study of T cell responses to AZD1222 COVID-19 vaccine. Notes on the study in general: Nearly half of the spike-specific TCRs reportedly recognize variant regions that carry no mutations. Clonal diversity was possibly underestimated, and white British individuals and females predominated among donors. Scientists sampled the repertoires only once the peak T cell response had passed.

Of note for this clone: Its cognate antigen is unknown.

Germline V gene data show CDR1 as SGHDN and CDR2 as FVKESK. Trimming pared 1 base from V and 3 bases from J, leaving 15 bases between. This CDR3 region has 16 residues. Profiled with immunoSEQ multiplex PCR; TCRdb holds only in-frame clones, not every one. Altogether under 80,000 clones are present, around 88% being singletons, with the ten largest covering about 20%. Here the sequenced sample was peripheral blood, taken on day 0 of AZD1222 vaccination. This receptor was identified in an adult in good health. The J gene is TRBJ1-2, the V gene TRBV14, with D perhaps matching TRBD1 (5 bases). As DNA, the CDR3 is TGTGCCAGCAGCCAAGGATGGGAGGGGTACCACTATGGCTACACCTTC. Protein sequence: CASSQGWEGYHYGYTF.